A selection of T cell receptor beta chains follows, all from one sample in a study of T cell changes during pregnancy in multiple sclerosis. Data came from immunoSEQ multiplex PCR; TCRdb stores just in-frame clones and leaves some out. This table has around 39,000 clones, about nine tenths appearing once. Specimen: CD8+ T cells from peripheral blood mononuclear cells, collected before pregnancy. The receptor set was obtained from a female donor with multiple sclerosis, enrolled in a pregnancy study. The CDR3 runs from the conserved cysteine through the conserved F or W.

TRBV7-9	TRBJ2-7	CASSLGEREGPDYEQYF
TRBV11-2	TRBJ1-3	CASSLAGNRQTGNTIYF
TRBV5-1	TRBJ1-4	CASRNGLSPLFF
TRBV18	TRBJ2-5	CASSLFRRETQYF
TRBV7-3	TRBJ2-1	CASSLRLAGERFF
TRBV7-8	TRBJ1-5	CASSLSQGDQPQHF
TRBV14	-	CASSFQGMYEQYF
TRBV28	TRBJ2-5	CASRGADSPRQETQYF
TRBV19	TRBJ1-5	CASSIVRDRGRNQPQHF
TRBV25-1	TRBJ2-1	CASSEFRDIHNEQFF
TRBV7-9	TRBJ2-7	CASSFQGYEQYF
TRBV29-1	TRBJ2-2	CSVVQAGELFF
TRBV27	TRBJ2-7	CASSPGTGEQYF